Each of the 6 T cell receptor beta chains below was sequenced from the same sample in a study of T cell responses to AZD1222 COVID-19 vaccine. Clones were sequenced by immunoSEQ multiplex PCR, and TCRdb holds only the in-frame ones, with some missing. Of 130,000 or so clones in the sample, under 95% are singletons; the top ten hold 1.9%. Sequences were derived from peripheral blood, sampled on day 0 of AZD1222 vaccination. Receptors were obtained from an adult in good health.

This chain uses TRBV5-1 with TRBJ1-5; D call uncertain. The CDR3 is 14 amino acids. Germline CDR1 reads SGHRS; CDR2 reads YFSETQ. The germline V and J ends were trimmed by 1 base and 5 bases, with 10 bases remaining between them. The CDR3 DNA reads TGCGCCAGCAGCTTGTCGGGGAGAGATCAGCCCCAGCATTTT. Protein product: CASSLSGRDQPQHF.

The chain joins TRBV25-1 to TRBJ1-2; D is ambiguous. CDR3 size: 12 residues. Germline V gene sequence: CDR1 MGHDK, CDR2 SYGVNS. V gave up 1 base and J gave up 9 bases, with 9 bases separating them. The CDR3 DNA reads TGTGCCAGCAGTGAATTAAACGTGCGCTACACCTTC. This encodes CASSELNVRYTF.

J is TRBJ1-4 and V is TRBV18, with D maybe TRBD1 (6 bases). Germline V CDR1 and CDR2: KGHSH, LQKENI. Trimming removed 3 bases from V and 5 bases from J, with 19 bases in between. This CDR3 contains 17 residues. The CDR3 spells CASSPLPGGQPNEKLFF. In DNA form, the CDR3 reads TGTGCCAGCTCACCGCTACCGGGTGGACAGCCGAATGAAAAACTGTTTTTT.

This chain uses TRBV29-1 with TRBJ2-7; D is possibly TRBD1 (6 bases). The V end lost 2 bases, the J end lost 0 bases, and 11 bases lay between the germline ends. The CDR3 runs 14 residues. The germline V gene encodes CDR1 SQVTM and CDR2 ANQGSEA. The CDR3 protein is CSVESGTTSYEQYF. The CDR3 DNA sequence: TGCAGCGTTGAATCCGGGACAACCTCCTACGAGCAGTACTTC.

J is TRBJ1-1 and V is TRBV5-6; no definite D call. This CDR3 spans 16 amino acids. Germline-derived CDR1 and CDR2 are SGHDT and YYEEEE. V lost 6 bases and J lost 1, with 19 bases in between. DNA for the CDR3: TGTGCCAGCACCCAGGCAGGAGTGTTAGGGAACACTGAAGCTTTCTTT. It encodes CASTQAGVLGNTEAFF.

This chain joins TRBV6-2 or TRBV6-3 and TRBJ1-5; D is unclear. The CDR3 extends over 13 amino acids. CDR1 is MNHEY and CDR2 is SVGEGT in the germline V gene. The V gene lost 4 bases and the J gene lost 6 bases, with 10 bases spanning the gap. The CDR3 DNA sequence: TGTGCCAGCAGTTTGTGGTACAGTCAGCCCCAGCATTTT. Protein: CASSLWYSQPQHF.